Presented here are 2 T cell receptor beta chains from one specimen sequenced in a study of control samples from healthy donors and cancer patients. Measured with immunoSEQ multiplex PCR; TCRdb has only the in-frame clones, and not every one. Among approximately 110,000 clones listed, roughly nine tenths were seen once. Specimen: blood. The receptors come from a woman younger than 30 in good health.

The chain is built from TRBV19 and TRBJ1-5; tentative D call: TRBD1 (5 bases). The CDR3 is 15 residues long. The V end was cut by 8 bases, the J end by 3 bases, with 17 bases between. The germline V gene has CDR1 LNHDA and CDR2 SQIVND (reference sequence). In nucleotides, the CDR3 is TGTGCCAGTTACCCTTCGGGGGGGTACAATCAGCCCCAGCATTTT. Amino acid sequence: CASYPSGGYNQPQHF.

CDR3 protein: CASSRQGQETQYF. CDR3 coding DNA: TGTGCCAGCAGCCGACAGGGACAAGAGACCCAGTACTTC. V gene TRBV7-9 combines with J gene TRBJ2-5; 7 bases line up with TRBD1. CDR3 length equals 13 residues. V lost 5 bases to trimming and J lost 2 bases; unmatched junction nucleotides: 2. Germline assignment: CDR1 SEHNR and CDR2 FQNEAQ (reference sequence).